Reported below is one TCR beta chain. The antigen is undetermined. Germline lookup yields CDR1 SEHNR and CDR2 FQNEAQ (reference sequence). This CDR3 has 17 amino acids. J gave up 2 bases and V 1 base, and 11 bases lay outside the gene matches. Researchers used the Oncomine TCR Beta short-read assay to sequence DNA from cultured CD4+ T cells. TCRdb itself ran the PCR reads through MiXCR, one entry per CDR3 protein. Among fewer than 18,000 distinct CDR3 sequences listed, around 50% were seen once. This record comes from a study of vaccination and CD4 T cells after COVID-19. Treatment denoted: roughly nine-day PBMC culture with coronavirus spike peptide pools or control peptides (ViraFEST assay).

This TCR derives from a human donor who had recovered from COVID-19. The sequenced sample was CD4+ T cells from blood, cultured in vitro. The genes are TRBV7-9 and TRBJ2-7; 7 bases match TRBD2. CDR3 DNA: TGTGCCAGCAGCTTAGGTCGGGGACTACGCGGGGCCTACGAGCAGTACTTC. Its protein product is CASSLGRGLRGAYEQYF.